Described below is a single T cell receptor (beta chain) sequence and its context. Original processing notes: Estimated nucleated cell counts came from reference gene primer amplification. Libraries were prepared by immunoSEQ multiplex PCR; TCRdb keeps only in-frame clonotypes and omits some of them. V and J calls and clone size follow that table, whereas D and trimming were derived from the DNA. The data hold 200,000 or so clones, with less than 90% observed a single time. The sample is drawn from a study of blood T cell repertoires in COVID-19. The CDR3 runs 15 residues. V dropped 4 bases and J dropped 9; count of bases not matched to a gene: 11. CDR1 and CDR2 from the germline V gene are LNHDA and SQIVND (reference sequence).

The chain uses TRBV19 and TRBJ1-5; TRBD1 aligns across 8 bases. This receptor was identified in a man between 65 and 80 years old with active or convalescent COVID-19. Material: peripheral blood. CDR3 sequence (DNA): TGTGCCAGTAGTACGACAGGGGCCTCATCGGGGCCCCAGCATTTT. Translation gives CASSTTGASSGPQHF.